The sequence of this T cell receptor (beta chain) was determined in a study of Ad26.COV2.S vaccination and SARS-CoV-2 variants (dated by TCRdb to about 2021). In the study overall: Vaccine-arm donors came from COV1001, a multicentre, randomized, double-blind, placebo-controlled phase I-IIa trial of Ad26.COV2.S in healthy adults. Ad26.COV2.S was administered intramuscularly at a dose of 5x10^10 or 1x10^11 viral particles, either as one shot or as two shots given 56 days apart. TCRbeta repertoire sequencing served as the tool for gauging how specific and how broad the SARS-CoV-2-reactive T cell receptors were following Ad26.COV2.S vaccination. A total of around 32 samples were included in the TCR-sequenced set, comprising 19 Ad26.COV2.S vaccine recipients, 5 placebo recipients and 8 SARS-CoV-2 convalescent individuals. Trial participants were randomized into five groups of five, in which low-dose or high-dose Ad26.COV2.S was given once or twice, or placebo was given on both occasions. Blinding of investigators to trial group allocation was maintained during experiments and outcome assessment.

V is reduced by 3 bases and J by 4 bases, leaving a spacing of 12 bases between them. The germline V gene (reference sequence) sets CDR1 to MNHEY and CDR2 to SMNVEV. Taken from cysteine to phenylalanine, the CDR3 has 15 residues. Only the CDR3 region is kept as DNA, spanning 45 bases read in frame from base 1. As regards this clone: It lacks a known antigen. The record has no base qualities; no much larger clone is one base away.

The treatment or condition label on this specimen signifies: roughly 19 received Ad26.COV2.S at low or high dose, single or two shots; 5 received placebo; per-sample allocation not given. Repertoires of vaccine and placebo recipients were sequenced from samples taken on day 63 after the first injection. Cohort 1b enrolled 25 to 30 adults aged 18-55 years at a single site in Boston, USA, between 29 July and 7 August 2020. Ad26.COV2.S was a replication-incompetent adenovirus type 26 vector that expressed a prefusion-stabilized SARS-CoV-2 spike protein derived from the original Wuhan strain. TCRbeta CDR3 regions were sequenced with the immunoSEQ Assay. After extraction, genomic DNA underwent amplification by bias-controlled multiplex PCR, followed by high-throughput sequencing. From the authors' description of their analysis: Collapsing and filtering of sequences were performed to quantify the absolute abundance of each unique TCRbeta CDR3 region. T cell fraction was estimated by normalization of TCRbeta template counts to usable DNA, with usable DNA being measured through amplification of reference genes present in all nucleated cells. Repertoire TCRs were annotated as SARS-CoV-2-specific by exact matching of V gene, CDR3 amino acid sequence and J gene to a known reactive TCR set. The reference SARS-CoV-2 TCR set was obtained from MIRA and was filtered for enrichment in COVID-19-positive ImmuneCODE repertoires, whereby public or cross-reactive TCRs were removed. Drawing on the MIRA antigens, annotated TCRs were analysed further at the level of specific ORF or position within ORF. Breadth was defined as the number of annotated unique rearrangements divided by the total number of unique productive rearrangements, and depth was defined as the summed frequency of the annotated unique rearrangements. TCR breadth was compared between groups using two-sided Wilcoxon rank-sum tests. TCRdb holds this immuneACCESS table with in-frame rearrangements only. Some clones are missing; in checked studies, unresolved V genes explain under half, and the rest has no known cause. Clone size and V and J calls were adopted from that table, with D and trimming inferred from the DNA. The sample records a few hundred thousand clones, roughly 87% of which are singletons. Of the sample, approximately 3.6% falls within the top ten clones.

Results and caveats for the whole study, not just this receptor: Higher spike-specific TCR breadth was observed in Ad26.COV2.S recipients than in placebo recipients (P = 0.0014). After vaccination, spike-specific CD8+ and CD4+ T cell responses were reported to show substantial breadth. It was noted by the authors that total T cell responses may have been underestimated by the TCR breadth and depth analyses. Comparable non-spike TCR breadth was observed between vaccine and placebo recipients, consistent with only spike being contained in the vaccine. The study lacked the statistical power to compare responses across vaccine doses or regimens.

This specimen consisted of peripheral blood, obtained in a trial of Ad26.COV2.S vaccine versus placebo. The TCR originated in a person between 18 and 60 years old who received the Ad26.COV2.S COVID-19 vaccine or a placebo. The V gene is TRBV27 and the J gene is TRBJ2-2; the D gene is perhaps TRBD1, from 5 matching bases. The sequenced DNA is TGTGCCAGCAGTTTGGGCAGGGATGGCACCGGGGAGCTGTTTTTT. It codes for CASSLGRDGTGELFF.